This T cell receptor (beta chain) came from a study of T cell responses to AZD1222 COVID-19 vaccine. Overall study findings and caveats: Vaccination with two AZD1222 doses was followed by a rise in Spike-specific TCR breadth and depth. Clonal diversity was possibly underestimated, and white British individuals and females predominated among donors. The study found vaccine-associated CD4 TCRs spanning spike, dominant at 160-218 and 743-854.

Clones were sequenced by immunoSEQ multiplex PCR, and TCRdb holds only the in-frame ones, with some missing. The table shows 90,000 to 150,000 clones, with around nine tenths occurring only once. J gave up 1 base and V 3 bases, and 5 bases lay outside the gene matches. This CDR3 comprises 16 residues. From germline, CDR1 is SGHNT and CDR2 YENEEA. Turning to this clone: Its antigen is still unknown.

The TCR was taken from an adult in good health. The specimen comprised peripheral blood, sampled on day 0 of AZD1222 vaccination. This chain uses TRBV11-3 with TRBJ2-2; TRBD2 aligns across 7 bases. The CDR3 coding sequence is TGTGCCAGCAGCTTGGGGCTAGCGGTGAACACCGGGGAGCTGTTTTTT. Translation gives CASSLGLAVNTGELFF.